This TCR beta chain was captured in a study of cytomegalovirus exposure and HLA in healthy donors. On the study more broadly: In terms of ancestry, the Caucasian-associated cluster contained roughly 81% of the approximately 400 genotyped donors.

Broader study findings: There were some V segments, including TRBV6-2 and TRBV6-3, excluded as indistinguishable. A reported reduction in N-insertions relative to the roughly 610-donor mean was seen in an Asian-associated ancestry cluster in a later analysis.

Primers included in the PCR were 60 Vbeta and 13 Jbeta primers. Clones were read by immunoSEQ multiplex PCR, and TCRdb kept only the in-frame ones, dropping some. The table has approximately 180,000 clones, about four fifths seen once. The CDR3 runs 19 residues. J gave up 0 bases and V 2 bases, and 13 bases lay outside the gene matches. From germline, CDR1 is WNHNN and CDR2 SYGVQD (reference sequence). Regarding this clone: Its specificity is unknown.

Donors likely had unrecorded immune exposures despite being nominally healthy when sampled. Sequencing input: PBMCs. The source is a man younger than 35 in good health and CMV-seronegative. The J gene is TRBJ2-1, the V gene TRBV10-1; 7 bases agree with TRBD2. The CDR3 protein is CASSEVPSQREPSYNEQFF. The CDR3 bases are TGCGCCAGCAGTGAGGTACCCTCGCAGCGGGAACCCTCCTACAATGAGCAGTTCTTC.